The rows below give T cell receptor beta chains drawn from one sample of a study of blood T cells in healthy people across ages. Each CDR3 protein is one row after TCRdb ran MiXCR on the 5' RACE reads. Of 630,000 or so distinct CDR3 sequences detected, 32% appear once; the ten largest clones hold 15% to 17%. Sequenced input: blood. All receptors derive from a woman older than 75 in good health. The CDR3 runs from the conserved cysteine through the conserved F or W. A D gene is named only where the DNA matches it firmly. Only some rows state a clone size, as once, few, many or a class for expanded clones.

j_call d_call clone_size v_call cdr3_aa cdr3_nt
TRBJ2-7 - - TRBV12-3/TRBV12-4 CASSPMWGRYEQYF TGTGCCAGCAGTCCCATGTGGGGGAGATACGAGCAGTACTTC
TRBJ2-1 - many TRBV29-1 CSVEVAGTTGRQEFF TGCAGCGTTGAAGTTGCGGGAACAACAGGGCGTCAAGAGTTCTTC
TRBJ1-2 - - TRBV7-3 CASSLGGVNYGYIF TGTGCCAGCAGCTTAGGGGGAGTTAACTATGGCTACATCTTC
TRBJ1-1 TRBD1 - TRBV20-1 CSASNRGVQLTEAFF TGCAGTGCTAGCAACAGGGGGGTCCAGCTCACTGAAGCTTTCTTT
TRBJ1-5 - once TRBV6-1 CASKDGVGSNQPQHF TGTGCCAGCAAGGATGGGGTCGGGAGCAATCAGCCCCAGCATTTT
TRBJ2-7 TRBD1 many TRBV2 CAITGTDSYEQYF TGTGCCATCACCGGGACAGACTCCTACGAGCAGTACTTC
TRBJ2-7 - - TRBV5-8 CASSWDGSSYNEQYF TGTGCCAGCAGTTGGGACGGGAGCTCCTACAATGAGCAGTACTTC
TRBJ2-6 TRBD1 - TRBV6-6 CASSDRDGGANVLTF TGTGCCAGCAGCGACAGGGATGGTGGGGCCAACGTCCTGACTTTC
TRBJ2-1 - many TRBV7-8 CASSLGWRAGAYNEQFF TGTGCCAGCAGCTTAGGTTGGCGGGCTGGCGCCTACAATGAGCAGTTCTTC
TRBJ2-1 - many TRBV6-1 CASRGGPNYNEQFF TGTGCCAGCAGAGGGGGGCCCAATTACAATGAGCAGTTCTTC
TRBJ2-2 - few TRBV5-1 CASSSHRDTGELFF TGCGCCAGCAGCTCTCACAGGGACACCGGGGAGCTGTTTTTT
TRBJ2-1 TRBD1 many TRBV5-1 CASSLGGTGGNEQFF TGCGCCAGCAGCTTGGGGGGGACAGGGGGCAATGAGCAGTTCTTC
TRBJ2-4 - few TRBV30 CAWSVGRNGNIQYF TGTGCCTGGAGTGTCGGCAGGAATGGGAACATTCAGTACTTC
TRBJ2-1 - - TRBV6-6 CASSYGTEPYNEQFF TGTGCCAGCAGTTACGGGACGGAACCCTACAATGAGCAGTTCTTC
TRBJ1-2 - many TRBV5-1 CASSLAGVDYGYTF TGCGCCAGCAGCTTGGCCGGGGTCGACTATGGCTACACCTTC
TRBJ2-3 - many TRBV3-1 CASSQEGLLTDTQYF TGTGCCAGCAGCCAAGAGGGGCTGCTCACAGATACGCAGTATTTT
TRBJ1-6 - many TRBV12-3/TRBV12-4 CASSPIRNSPLHF TGTGCCAGCAGCCCCATCCGAAATTCACCCCTCCACTTT
TRBJ1-4 - few TRBV6-1 CASSGGHVNEKLFF TGTGCCAGCAGTGGGGGACACGTTAATGAAAAACTGTTTTTT
TRBJ1-6 - - TRBV6-5 CASSYFTMGLSPLHF TGTGCCAGCAGTTACTTCACTATGGGGTTGTCACCCCTCCACTTT
TRBJ2-1 - - TRBV20-1 CSARGGNSGILYDEQFF TGCAGTGCAAGGGGGGGTAACAGCGGGATTCTTTACGATGAGCAGTTCTTC
TRBJ1-5 - - TRBV28 CASKSGTRRKPQHF TGTGCCAGCAAGTCCGGGACTAGGAGGAAGCCCCAGCATTTT
TRBJ2-1 - - TRBV4-2 CTGSQDNGDYNEQFF TGTACCGGCAGCCAAGACAACGGGGATTACAATGAGCAGTTCTTC
TRBJ2-4 TRBD2 many TRBV12-3/TRBV12-4 CASSSRGEGNIQYF TGTGCCAGCAGTTCGCGGGGGGAGGGTAACATTCAGTACTTC
TRBJ2-2 TRBD2 few TRBV27 CASTLGLAGNTGELFF TGTGCCAGCACCTTGGGACTAGCGGGGAACACCGGGGAGCTGTTTTTT
TRBJ1-2 - many TRBV6-1 CASSSLRAGGYTF TGTGCCAGCTCCTCTTTGAGGGCCGGTGGCTACACCTTC
TRBJ1-1 - few TRBV5-1 CASSRDQGGTEAFF TGCGCCAGCAGCCGGGACCAGGGAGGCACTGAAGCTTTCTTT
TRBJ1-3 TRBD1 few TRBV30 CAWAGQLLSGNTIYF TGTGCCTGGGCGGGACAGCTTCTCTCTGGAAACACCATATATTTT
TRBJ2-1 TRBD2 few TRBV6-2/TRBV6-3 CASSYSGTSGIYNEQFF TGTGCCAGCAGTTATTCCGGGACTAGCGGGATTTACAATGAGCAGTTCTTC
TRBJ2-7 - few TRBV5-1 CASSLLPGNNEQYF TGCGCCAGCAGCTTGCTTCCGGGAAACAATGAGCAGTACTTC
TRBJ2-3 TRBD1 - TRBV12-3/TRBV12-4 CASRGTGSADAQYF TGTGCCAGCAGGGGGACAGGGAGCGCAGATGCGCAGTATTTT
TRBJ2-7 - many TRBV9 CASSVDVKSYEQYF TGTGCCAGCAGCGTAGACGTCAAAAGCTACGAGCAGTACTTC
TRBJ2-3 - - TRBV20-1 CSAPRARSLDTQYF TGCAGTGCTCCGAGAGCAAGATCCCTAGATACGCAGTATTTT
TRBJ2-5 - once TRBV11-3 CASRSGSEETQYF TGTGCCAGCAGAAGTGGGAGCGAAGAGACCCAGTACTTC
TRBJ2-7 - many TRBV5-6 CASSEEGTVSYEQYF TGTGCCAGCAGCGAGGAGGGGACAGTCTCCTACGAGCAGTACTTC
TRBJ2-5 TRBD1 many TRBV15 CATSAQTGGETQYF TGTGCCACCAGCGCCCAGACAGGGGGAGAGACCCAGTACTTC
TRBJ2-3 - - TRBV12-3/TRBV12-4 CASSRRARADAQYF TGTGCCAGCAGCCGAAGAGCGAGAGCAGATGCGCAGTATTTT
TRBJ1-1 - many TRBV25-1 CASRVSGGFAEAFF TGTGCCAGCAGGGTCTCCGGCGGGTTCGCTGAAGCTTTCTTT
TRBJ2-5 - many TRBV7-9 CASSLSLGSQETQYF TGTGCCAGCAGCTTATCGCTTGGGTCGCAAGAGACCCAGTACTTC
TRBJ2-1 - - TRBV6-5 CASIPGGSSYNEQFF TGTGCCAGCATCCCGGGTGGGAGCTCCTACAATGAGCAGTTCTTC